This TCR beta chain came from a study of response to subunit inactivated influenza vaccine. This clonotype was observed a handful of times. V dropped 10 bases and J dropped 4; count of bases not matched to a gene: 11. The CDR3 has 14 amino acids. Germline assignment: CDR1 WNHNN and CDR2 SYGVQD (reference sequence). TCRdb itself ran the RT-PCR reads through MiXCR, one entry per CDR3 protein. Of hundreds of thousands of distinct CDR3 sequences listed, roughly a fifth are singletons. V usage is TRBV10-1 and J usage is TRBJ2-3; 7 bases agree with TRBD1. Sequenced material: PBMCs from blood, taken 21 months after vaccination. This TCR derives from a man aged 50 to 69 who received an inactivated influenza vaccine. CDR3 protein: CATSRQGGPDTQYF. The CDR3, as DNA: TGCGCCACCTCAAGACAGGGTGGTCCAGATACGCAGTATTTT.